Given below is one TCR beta chain in context. Its target is not known. V shed 0 bases and J shed 2 bases, with 7 bases lying between them. The CDR3 has 14 residues. Germline V CDR1 and CDR2: SGDLS, YYNGEE. This sample was taken from a study of vaccination effects on CD4 cells after COVID-19. Sequenced by immunoSEQ multiplex PCR; TCRdb stores in-frame clones only, minus some. Of roughly 26,000 clones listed, more than 75% are singletons. With the ViraFEST assay, the study expanded antigen-specific CD4+ T cells using viral peptide pools, then sequenced them. Subsequent to 10 days of culture, CD4+ T cells were isolated. Infection with SARS-CoV-2 occurred in the person between March and December 2020, and PCR confirmed it.

The rearrangement joins TRBV9 to TRBJ2-3; D may correspond to TRBD1 or TRBD2 (5 bases each). Source: CD4+ T cells from PBMCs cultured with HCoV-NL63 spike peptides, taken before COVID-19 vaccination. The source is a human donor who had a prior SARS-CoV-2 infection. For the CDR3, the DNA is TGTGCCAGCAGCGTAGTCGGGACCACAGATACGCAGTATTTT. Translated, it gives CASSVVGTTDTQYF.